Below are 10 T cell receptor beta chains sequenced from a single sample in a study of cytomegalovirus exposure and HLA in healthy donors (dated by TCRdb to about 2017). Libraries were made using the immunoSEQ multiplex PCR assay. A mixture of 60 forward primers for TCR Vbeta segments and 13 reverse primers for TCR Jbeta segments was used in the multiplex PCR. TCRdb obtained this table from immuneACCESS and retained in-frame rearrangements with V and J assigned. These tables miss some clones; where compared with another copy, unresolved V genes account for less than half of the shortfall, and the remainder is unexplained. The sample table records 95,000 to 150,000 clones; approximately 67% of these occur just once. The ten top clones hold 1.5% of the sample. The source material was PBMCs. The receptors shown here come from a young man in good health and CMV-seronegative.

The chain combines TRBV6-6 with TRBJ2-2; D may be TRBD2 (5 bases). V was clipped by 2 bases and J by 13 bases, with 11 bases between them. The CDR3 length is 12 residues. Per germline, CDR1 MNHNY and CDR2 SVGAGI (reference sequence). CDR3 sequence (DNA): TGTGCCAGCAGTTACGAGGGTGGGATGCTGTTTTTT. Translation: CASSYEGGMLFF.

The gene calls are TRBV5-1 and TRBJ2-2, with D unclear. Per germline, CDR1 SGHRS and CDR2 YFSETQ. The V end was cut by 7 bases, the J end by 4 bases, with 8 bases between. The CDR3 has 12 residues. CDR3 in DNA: TGCGCCAGCGGAGAGGTCACCGGGGAGCTGTTTTTT. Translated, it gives CASGEVTGELFF.

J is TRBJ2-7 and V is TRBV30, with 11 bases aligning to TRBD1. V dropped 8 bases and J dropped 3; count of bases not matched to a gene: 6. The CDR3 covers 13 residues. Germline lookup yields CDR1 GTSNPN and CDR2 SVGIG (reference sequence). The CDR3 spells CARGQGAFYEQYF. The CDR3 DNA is TGTGCCCGAGGACAGGGGGCTTTCTACGAGCAGTACTTC.

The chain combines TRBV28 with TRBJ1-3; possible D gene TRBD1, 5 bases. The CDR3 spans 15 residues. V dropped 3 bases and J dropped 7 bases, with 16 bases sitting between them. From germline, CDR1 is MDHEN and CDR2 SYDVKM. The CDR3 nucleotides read TGTGCCAGCAGTTTGGAGGGGAAACGGTCGAACACCATATATTTT. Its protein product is CASSLEGKRSNTIYF.

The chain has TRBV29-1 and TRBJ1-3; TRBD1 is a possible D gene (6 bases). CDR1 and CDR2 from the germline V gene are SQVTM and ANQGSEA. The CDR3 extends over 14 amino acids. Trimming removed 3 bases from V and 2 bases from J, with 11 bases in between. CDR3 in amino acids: CSVDGGAPGNTIYF. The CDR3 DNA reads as TGCAGCGTTGATGGGGGGGCTCCTGGAAACACCATATATTTT.

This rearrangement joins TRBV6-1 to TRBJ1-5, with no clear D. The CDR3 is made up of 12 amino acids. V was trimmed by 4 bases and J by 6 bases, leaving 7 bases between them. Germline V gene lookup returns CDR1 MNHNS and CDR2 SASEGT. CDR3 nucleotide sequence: TGTGCCAGCAGTGGAAGGAGTCAGCCCCAGCATTTT. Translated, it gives CASSGRSQPQHF.

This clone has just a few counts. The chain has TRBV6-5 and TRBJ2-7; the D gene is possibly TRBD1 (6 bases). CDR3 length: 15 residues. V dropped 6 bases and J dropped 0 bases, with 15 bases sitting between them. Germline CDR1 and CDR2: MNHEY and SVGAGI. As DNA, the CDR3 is TGTGCCAGCAGCCAGATAACAGGGAGCTCCTACGAGCAGTACTTC. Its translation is CASSQITGSSYEQYF.

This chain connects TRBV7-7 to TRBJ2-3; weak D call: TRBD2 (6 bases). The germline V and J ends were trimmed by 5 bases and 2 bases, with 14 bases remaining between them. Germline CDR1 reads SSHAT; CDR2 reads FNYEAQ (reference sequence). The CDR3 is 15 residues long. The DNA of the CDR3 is TGTGCCAGCAGCCGTGACTCGGGGGTCACAGATACGCAGTATTTT. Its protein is CASSRDSGVTDTQYF.

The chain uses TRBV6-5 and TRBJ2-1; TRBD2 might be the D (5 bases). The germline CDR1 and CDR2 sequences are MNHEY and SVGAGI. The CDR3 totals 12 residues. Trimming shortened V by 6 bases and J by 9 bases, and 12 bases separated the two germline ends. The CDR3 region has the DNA TGTGCCAGCAGCCCGACTACCACTGAGCAGTTCTTC. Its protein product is CASSPTTTEQFF.

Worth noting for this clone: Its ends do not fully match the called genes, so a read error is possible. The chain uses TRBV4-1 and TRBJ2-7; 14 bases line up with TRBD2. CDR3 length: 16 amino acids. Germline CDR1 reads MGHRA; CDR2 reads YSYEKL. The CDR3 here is CANSHEGLAGDYEQYF. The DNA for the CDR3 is TGCGCCAACAGCCACGAGGGACTAGCGGGGGACTACGAGCAGTACTTC.